This record concerns one T cell receptor beta chain sequence. As yet, its antigen is unknown. One end of the junction fails to match germline, which may point to a read error. These data originate in a study of cytomegalovirus exposure and HLA in healthy donors. Overall study context: Ancestry clustering placed 70% to 90% of a few hundred genotyped donors in the Caucasian-associated cluster. General study points: In vitro checks showed that a few CMV-associated chains really do target CMV antigens.

Primers for the PCR totalled 60 Vbeta and 13 Jbeta. TCRdb keeps only in-frame clones here, not all; method: immunoSEQ multiplex PCR. The table shows 100,000 to 150,000 clones, with around 77% occurring only once. The CDR3 contains 14 residues. The germline CDR1 and CDR2 sequences are SGHDN and FVKESK. Sequencing was carried out using PBMCs. This TCR was sampled from a woman in her thirties or forties in good health and CMV-seropositive. The rearrangement links TRBV14 to TRBJ1-1; 7 bases line up with TRBD1. DNA for the CDR3: TGTGCCAGCAGCCACAAACAGGGGAAGACTGGAGCTTTCTTT. Translation: CASSHKQGKTGAFF.